These T cell receptor beta chains were read from a single sample in a study of identical twins. TCRdb re-derived calls from the 5' RACE reads in MiXCR, one entry per CDR3 protein. The table lists hundreds of thousands of distinct CDR3 sequences, around 7.6% of them singletons, with under 6% in the top ten. These same records also appear under a second study, on yellow fever vaccine responses in identical twins.

Source material: CD8+ T cells sorted from blood. The receptors stem from a woman under 30 in good health. CDR3s include the opening cysteine and the closing phenylalanine or tryptophan. A D gene is named only where the DNA matches it firmly. Part of the rows lack a size; the others show once, few, many or a class for expanded clones.

>14|many|TRBJ2-1|TRBV27|.
TGTGCCAGCAGTTTATCCGCGACTTACAATGAGCAGTTCTTC
CASSLSATYNEQFF
>14|many|TRBJ2-7|TRBV12-3/TRBV12-4|.
TGTGCCAGCAGTCCGACTAGGAGCTCCTACGAGCAGTACTTC
CASSPTRSSYEQYF
>21|many|TRBJ2-3|TRBV5-1|TRBD2
TGCGCCAGCAGCTTAAACCGCGGACTAGCGGGGTGTCAAGCCTGCACAGATACGCAGTATTTT
CASSLNRGLAGCQACTDTQYF
>15|many|TRBJ2-1|TRBV6-1|.
TGTGCCAGCAGCCTAGGGGGGGCCTCCTACAATGAGCAGTTCTTC
CASSLGGASYNEQFF
>13|.|TRBJ1-1|TRBV2|.
TGTGCCAGCAGTGACCCCAGGAACACTGAAGCTTTCTTT
CASSDPRNTEAFF
>14|few|TRBJ2-1|TRBV2|TRBD2
TGTGCCAGCAGCCGGGGACTAGCGACATATGAGCAGTTCTTC
CASSRGLATYEQFF
>15|few|TRBJ2-2|TRBV27|.
TGTGCCAGCAGTTTCTTGACAGAGAGCACCGGGGAGCTGTTTTTT
CASSFLTESTGELFF
>13|few|TRBJ1-1|TRBV6-6|.
TGTGCCAGCAGTTGGCTAGACACGGGAAGCGCTTTCTTT
CASSWLDTGSAFF
>15|.|TRBJ2-1|TRBV7-6|.
TGTGCCAGCAGCCCGCGGTCCCTATCCTACAATGAGCAGTTCTTC
CASSPRSLSYNEQFF
>17|.|TRBJ1-1|TRBV2|.
TGTGCCAGCAGTGAAGTGGCTAGGGTGCTTCGGGACACTGAAGCTTTCTTT
CASSEVARVLRDTEAFF
>14|.|TRBJ2-1|TRBV27|TRBD2
TGTGCCAGCAGTTTGTCGACTAGCGGCAATGAGCAGTTCTTC
CASSLSTSGNEQFF
>16|many|TRBJ2-7|TRBV3-1|TRBD2
TGTGCCAGCAGCCCAACCCTAGCGGGACCTACCTACGAGCAGTACTTC
CASSPTLAGPTYEQYF
>18|.|TRBJ2-5|TRBV20-1|.
TGCAGTGCTTGGGGAACGCGGAAACAACTACGACCTTTCGGGACCCAGTACTTC
CSAWGTRKQLRPFGTQYF
>14|many|TRBJ2-7|TRBV7-8|.
TGTGCCAGCAGCTCTCTAGCAGGGACTTACGAGCAGTACTTC
CASSSLAGTYEQYF
>14|many|TRBJ2-7|TRBV9|.
TGTGCCAGCAGCGATGGACATGGTGCCTACGAGCAGTACTTC
CASSDGHGAYEQYF
>17|many|TRBJ1-5|TRBV20-1|TRBD1
TGCAGTGCTAGAGATTGGGGGACAGCGAGTAGCAATCAGCCCCAGCATTTT
CSARDWGTASSNQPQHF
>17|many|TRBJ1-1|TRBV21-1|.
TGTGCCAGCAGGCAAGGACCCGAAGGATGGATGAACACTGAAGCTTTCTTT
CASRQGPEGWMNTEAFF
>20|few|TRBJ2-1|TRBV5-1|TRBD2
TGCGCCAGCAGCCTGGAAGCCTCGGGACTAGCGTCGAACTCCTACAATGAGCAGTTCTTC
CASSLEASGLASNSYNEQFF
>13|few|TRBJ2-1|TRBV7-8|.
TGTGCCAGCAGCCCGTACAGGGCAAATGAGCAGTTCTTC
CASSPYRANEQFF
>14|many|TRBJ2-5|TRBV29-1|TRBD1
TGCAGCGTTGACCCCAGGGGGCTACAAGAGACCCAGTACTTC
CSVDPRGLQETQYF
>15|many|TRBJ2-3|TRBV5-1|.
TGCGCCAGCAGCCCGATAGACAGACTCACAGATACGCAGTATTTT
CASSPIDRLTDTQYF
>16|many|TRBJ2-7|TRBV29-1|.
TGCAGCGTTGAAGGTCTCGGACTAACGAGCTCCTACGAGCAGTACTTC
CSVEGLGLTSSYEQYF
>15|many|TRBJ2-2|TRBV2|.
TGTGCCAGCAGCGCTTTAGCTCCTACCACCGGGGAGCTGTTTTTT
CASSALAPTTGELFF
>15|many|TRBJ2-3|TRBV5-1|TRBD2
TGTGCCAGCAGTTCCGGGACTAGCGGCACAGATACGCAGTATTTT
CASSSGTSGTDTQYF
>17|few|TRBJ2-1|TRBV11-2|TRBD2
TGTGCCAGCAGCTTAGAAGCCCCCGGGACTAGGCTGGCTGAGCAGTTCTTC
CASSLEAPGTRLAEQFF
>11|many|TRBJ2-5|TRBV2|.
TGTGCCAGCAGCGACGAAGAGACCCAGTACTTC
CASSDEETQYF
>14|.|TRBJ2-2|TRBV20-1|TRBD1
TGCAGTGCGAGGACAGGGGAGAACACCGGGGAGCTGTTTTTT
CSARTGENTGELFF
>18|many|TRBJ2-1|TRBV3-1|.
TGTGCCAGCAGCCAAGGAGGGGCGGGATTCTCCTTAAGAGATGAGCAGTTCTTC
CASSQGGAGFSLRDEQFF
>13|.|TRBJ1-1|TRBV11-1|.
TGTGCCAGCAGCTTATGGGCGAACACTGAAGCTTTCTTT
CASSLWANTEAFF
>12|.|TRBJ1-2|TRBV29-1|TRBD1
TGCAGCGTTGGGACAGGGATAAGTGGCTACACCTTC
CSVGTGISGYTF
>15|few|TRBJ2-3|TRBV12-3/TRBV12-4|.
TGTGCCAGCAGTTCCCGGGGCGATAGACGAGATACGCAGTATTTT
CASSSRGDRRDTQYF
>17|many|TRBJ2-1|TRBV5-1|TRBD1
TGCGCCAGCAGCTGGGGAGACAGGGGAAGCGCCTACAATGAGCAGTTCTTC
CASSWGDRGSAYNEQFF
>16|.|TRBJ2-3|TRBV11-1|TRBD2
TGTGCCAGCAGTTCACCGCTAGCGGGACTAGCAGATACGCAGTATTTT
CASSSPLAGLADTQYF
>15|many|TRBJ2-3|TRBV5-1|.
TGCGCCAGCAGCACAGGACGCGGGTCAGATACGCAGCAGTATTTT
CASSTGRGSDTQQYF
>16|few|TRBJ2-1|TRBV11-2|.
TGTGCCAGCAGCCAGGACCCGCTGGAGGGCTACAATGAGCAGTTCTTC
CASSQDPLEGYNEQFF
>17|.|TRBJ2-1|TRBV13|TRBD2
TGTGCCAGCGGCTTCCCCCTCGTAGCGGGGGGATACAATGAGCAGTTCTTC
CASGFPLVAGGYNEQFF
>14|.|TRBJ2-1|TRBV7-9|.
TGTGCCAGCAGCACGTGGGAAGATTCGTCTACTCAGTTCTTC
CASSTWEDSSTQFF
>15|.|TRBJ2-3|TRBV28|TRBD1
TGTGCCAGCAGTACCCCGGACAGGGCTCCAGATACGCAGTATTTT
CASSTPDRAPDTQYF
>17|many|TRBJ2-1|TRBV24-1|TRBD2
TGTGCCACCAGTGATCCAAAACTAGCGGGGAAATACAATGAGCAGTTCTTC
CATSDPKLAGKYNEQFF
>16|many|TRBJ2-2|TRBV24-1|.
TGTGCCACCAGCGCCTCAGAGTTTCCGAACACCGGGGAGCTGTTTTTT
CATSASEFPNTGELFF
>14|few|TRBJ2-2|TRBV4-2|.
TGTGCCAGCAGCCAAGATTATGGGGGCGGGGAGCTGTTTTTT
CASSQDYGGGELFF
>14|few|TRBJ1-2|TRBV29-1|TRBD1
TGCAGCGTTTCCGGGACAGGGGGAACAGCTGGCTACACCTTC
CSVSGTGGTAGYTF
>13|.|TRBJ2-3|TRBV6-2/TRBV6-3|.
TGTGCCAGCAACCTAGGTGGCACAGATACGCAGTATTTT
CASNLGGTDTQYF
>15|many|TRBJ2-1|TRBV14|TRBD1
TGTGCCAGCAGCCAAAGGGACAGGGTTCGGGACGAGCAGTTCTTC
CASSQRDRVRDEQFF
>14|many|TRBJ2-1|TRBV20-1|TRBD2
TGCAGTGCTAGAGGCGGGGGGGACTACAATGAGCAGTTCTTC
CSARGGGDYNEQFF
>16|.|TRBJ2-3|TRBV28|TRBD1
TGTGCCAGCACTGGGACAGGCCGAGACTACACAGATACGCAGTATTTT
CASTGTGRDYTDTQYF
>16|few|TRBJ2-2|TRBV3-1|.
TGTGCCAGCAGCCGCGGGACCCCGGGCAGTGGCGGGGAGCTGTTTTTT
CASSRGTPGSGGELFF
>15|many|TRBJ2-1|TRBV27|TRBD1
TGTGCCAGCAGTCCGCAGGGGGACCCCTACAATGAGCAGTTCTTC
CASSPQGDPYNEQFF
>14|many|TRBJ2-3|TRBV9|.
TGTGCCAGCAGCGTAGCCAGATACACAGATACGCAGTATTTT
CASSVARYTDTQYF
>13|few|TRBJ1-2|TRBV20-1|.
TGCAGTGCTAGAGCGACAGCAGACTATGGCTACACCTTC
CSARATADYGYTF
>15|few|TRBJ1-2|TRBV5-5|.
TGTGCCAGCAGCTTGGTTCTTGCGGGGGCTAATGGCTACACCTTC
CASSLVLAGANGYTF
>18|many|TRBJ1-2|TRBV5-1|.
TGCGCCAGCAGCTGGGTTACCACAGGCACCTCTGACGTTTATGGCTACACCTTC
CASSWVTTGTSDVYGYTF
>14|many|TRBJ2-3|TRBV7-3|.
TGTGCCAGCAGCCCCAGGAGACCCACAGATACGCAGTATTTT
CASSPRRPTDTQYF